These 15 T cell receptor beta chains were all obtained from the same sample, sequenced in a study of preoperative IRX-2 immunotherapy in early breast cancer. The treatment: preoperative locoregional IRX-2 cytokine immunotherapy. Profiling relied on immunoSEQ multiplex PCR, and the TCRdb table lists in-frame clones only, not all of them. The sample consists of around 28,000 clones, about 83% of them appearing once. The starting material was lymph node tissue, obtained before IRX-2 immunotherapy. The receptors derive from a human donor with breast cancer.

The chain uses TRBV28 and TRBJ1-1, with D perhaps TRBD1 (5 bases). This CDR3 comprises 14 residues. Deletions cut 3 bases from V and 6 bases from J, with 14 bases between. The germline CDR1 and CDR2 sequences are MDHEN and SYDVKM. This chain's CDR3 is CASSFFGAQAEAFF. DNA for the CDR3: TGTGCCAGCAGTTTCTTTGGGGCGCAGGCTGAAGCTTTCTTT.

This clone was detected once. The V call is TRBV1, the J call TRBJ1-2. TRBV1 is labeled a pseudogene. This CDR3 spans 13 amino acids. The CDR3 sequence: CASSRERNYGYTF. For the CDR3, the DNA is TGCGCCAGCAGCCGTGAACGGAACTATGGCTACACCTTC.

This chain links TRBV6-8 with TRBJ1-1; 12 bases line up with TRBD1. Germline lookup yields CDR1 MNHGY and CDR2 SAAAGT. CDR3 length: 14 residues. With V trimmed by 6 bases and J by 4 bases, 3 bases remained unmatched. The CDR3 DNA is TGTGCCAGCAGGGGACAGGGGGCTGGCACTGAAGCTTTCTTT. Translated, it gives CASRGQGAGTEAFF.

The chain employs TRBV19 and TRBJ1-1; D is uncertain. Trimming removed 7 bases from V and 2 bases from J, with 5 bases in between. The germline V gene encodes CDR1 LNHDA and CDR2 SQIVND (reference sequence). This CDR3 is built from 11 residues. The CDR3 DNA sequence: TGTGCCAGTATGTTAAACACTGAAGCTTTCTTT. It codes for CASMLNTEAFF.

CDR3 loop: CASRPTWRQDNSPLHF. The CDR3 nucleotides read TGTGCCAGCAGGCCTACTTGGCGGCAGGATAATTCACCCCTCCACTTT. V usage is TRBV6-8 and J usage is TRBJ1-6; unclear D gene. Trimming took 6 bases from V and 5 from J, leaving 17 bases between them. Germline V gene data show CDR1 as MNHGY and CDR2 as SAAAGT. This CDR3 comprises 16 residues.

The V and J genes are TRBV19 and TRBJ2-1; 10 nucleotides agree with TRBD2. The CDR3 consists of 16 residues. The V gene end was trimmed by 3 bases and the J gene end by 4 bases; junction bases not matched to a gene: 6. In germline, CDR1 is LNHDA, CDR2 SQIVND (reference sequence). CDR3 bases: TGTGCCAGTAGTATCTTTAGCGGGGGGCCTTACAATGAGCAGTTCTTC. Its translation is CASSIFSGGPYNEQFF.

V is TRBV28 and J is TRBJ2-3; 11 bases line up with TRBD2. The ends lost 5 bases at V and 1 base at J; junction bases unmatched: 5. CDR3 length: 16 residues. Germline V gives CDR1 MDHEN, CDR2 SYDVKM. The CDR3 spells CASSLFSGGGTDTQYF. Written as DNA, the CDR3 is TGTGCCAGCAGTCTCTTTAGCGGGGGGGGCACAGATACGCAGTATTTT.

CDR3 amino acids: CASSQGVSGVYAEAFF. The CDR3 coding sequence is TGTGCCAGCAGCCAAGGAGTTTCGGGAGTTTACGCTGAAGCTTTCTTT. The chain employs TRBV7-7 and TRBJ1-1; no clear D gene. Germline V gene data show CDR1 as SSHAT and CDR2 as FNYEAQ (reference sequence). Trimming took 5 bases from V and 6 from J, leaving 22 bases between them. The CDR3 covers 16 residues.

The rearrangement uses TRBV11-3 and TRBJ1-5; TRBD1 is a possible D gene (5 bases). Germline CDR1 and CDR2: SGHNT and YENEEA. This CDR3 is built from 14 residues. Trimming left V 0 bases short and J 6 bases short, with 9 bases between. CDR3 DNA sequence: TGTGCCAGCAGCTTAGATGGGGGTAGTCAGCCCCAGCATTTT. Protein: CASSLDGGSQPQHF.

This chain joins TRBV11-3 and TRBJ2-3; 11 bases align to TRBD2. V lost 6 bases to trimming and J lost 3 bases; unmatched junction nucleotides: 11. The CDR3 is 17 amino acids. CDR1 and CDR2 (germline): SGHNT, YENEEA. The CDR3, as DNA: TGTGCCAGCAGTATTAGCGGGGGGGCCCGGGGAACAGATACGCAGTATTTT. Translation gives CASSISGGARGTDTQYF.

The CDR3 sequence: CAIRGLGTPNYGYTF. The CDR3 bases are TGTGCCATCAGGGGGCTTGGGACACCTAACTATGGCTACACCTTC. This chain joins TRBV6-8 and TRBJ1-2, with 8 positions matching TRBD1. Germline V CDR1 and CDR2: MNHGY, SAAAGT. J was trimmed by 0 bases and V by 10 bases; bases with no gene match: 10. CDR3 size: 15 residues.

This clone has a handful of counts. V usage is TRBV6-8 and J usage is TRBJ1-3; maybe TRBD1 (6 bases). V lost 5 bases, J lost 0 bases, and 14 bases lay in between. This CDR3 is built from 16 residues. Germline V lookup: CDR1 MNHGY, CDR2 SAAAGT. CDR3: CASSDGQKSSGNTIYF. The CDR3 DNA reads TGTGCCAGCAGTGATGGACAGAAGAGCTCTGGAAACACCATATATTTT.

The chain employs TRBV15 and TRBJ1-3, with D hard to call. Germline CDR1 LNHNV, CDR2 YYDKDF (reference sequence). The CDR3 covers 14 residues. Trimming removed 5 bases from V and 5 bases from J, with 13 bases in between. The CDR3 protein is CATSSGRGRNTIYF. In nucleotides, the CDR3 is TGTGCCACCAGCTCCGGACGGGGAAGAAACACCATATATTTT.

The V call is TRBV6-8, the J call TRBJ2-3, with a tentative D call TRBD1 (5 bases). The CDR3 totals 13 residues. Germline V lookup: CDR1 MNHGY, CDR2 SAAAGT. Trimming left V 6 bases short and J 9 bases short, with 16 bases between. The CDR3 bases are TGTGCCAGCAGCGCGGACACGCGGCGGACGCAGTATTTT. Protein product: CASSADTRRTQYF.

V gene TRBV28 combines with J gene TRBJ1-1; D remains ambiguous. The germline V and J ends were trimmed by 4 bases and 2 bases, with 17 bases remaining between them. The CDR3 runs 16 residues. Germline CDR1 reads MDHEN; CDR2 reads SYDVKM. The CDR3 DNA is TGTGCCAGCAGTTCCCCTCTCGAGGAGCGAAACACTGAAGCTTTCTTT. This translates into CASSSPLEERNTEAFF.